This T cell receptor beta chain was sequenced in a study of blood T cells in healthy people across ages. Findings and limits, study-wide: PBMCs were not sorted, which prevented a conclusive comparison of naive versus antigen-experienced cells. Significant beta diversity loss was already apparent by age about 39, declining roughly linearly. Long-lived and aged donors differed, with more naive CD4+ cells and higher diversity in the long-lived.

Primed by a sample-barcoded 5' primer and a J-beta primer mix, a second PCR proceeded for roughly 7 to 12 cycles. From the 5' RACE reads, TCRdb called clonotypes with MiXCR, one entry per CDR3 protein. The sample includes more than 800,000 distinct CDR3 sequences, under 35% of them seen just once. In this sample, this clonotype turned up many times. What it binds is not known. Sequenced input: blood. This receptor was taken from a woman older than 75 in good health.

CDR3 nucleotides: TGTGCCAGCAGCTTAGGCCCGTGGAATGGTCCCCAGCATTTT. It codes for CASSLGPWNGPQHF. The V gene is TRBV7-9, the J gene TRBJ1-5; D remains ambiguous. The germline CDR1 and CDR2 sequences are SEHNR and FQNEAQ (reference sequence). Trimming pared 1 base from V and 10 bases from J, leaving 14 bases between. The CDR3 is 14 residues long. Using reference TRBV7-9 and TRBJ1-5 for the parts outside the CDR3, the full variable domain is DTGVSQNPRHKITKRGQNVTFRCDPISEHNRLYWYRQTLGQGPEFLTYFQNEAQLEKSRLLSDRFSAERPKGSFSTLEIQRTEQGDSAMYLCASSLGPWNGPQHFGDGTRLSIL.